The 18 T cell receptor beta chains in this list originate from one sample, sequenced in a study of blood T cell repertoires in COVID-19. This table comes from immunoSEQ multiplex PCR, and its TCRdb copy is limited to in-frame clones, with some not included. The table has 200,000 to 300,000 clones, around nine tenths seen once. The sequenced sample consisted of PBMCs or T cells enriched from blood (not recorded which). Receptors were obtained from a woman aged 25 to 39 who had recovered from COVID-19.

This clone was recorded once. The gene calls are TRBV19 and TRBJ2-5; 7 nucleotides agree with TRBD2. Germline CDR1 reads LNHDA; CDR2 reads SQIVND (reference sequence). The V and J ends lost 5 bases and 3 bases, in that order; junction bases with no gene match: 3. The CDR3 totals 13 residues. Here the CDR3 reads CASSRGREETQYF. The CDR3 DNA follows: TGTGCCAGTAGTCGAGGGAGGGAAGAGACCCAGTACTTC.

The chain employs TRBV13 and TRBJ1-6, with D possibly being TRBD1 (5 bases). This CDR3 has 16 amino acids. V was shortened by 0 bases and J by 11 bases, with 17 bases between the two germline ends. Germline V lookup: CDR1 PRHDT, CDR2 FYEKMQ (reference sequence). DNA of the CDR3: TGTGCCAGCAGCTTAGGGCGTAGGGGTTCCTTCGCACCCCTCCACTTT. Its protein is CASSLGRRGSFAPLHF.

This rearrangement joins TRBV27 to TRBJ1-2; 11 bases are a match to TRBD1. The V segment lost 4 bases and the J segment 7 bases; nucleotides outside the gene matches: 8. Germline CDR1 and CDR2: MNHEY and SMNVEV (reference sequence). CDR3 size: 15 residues. The CDR3 coding sequence is TGTGCCAGCAGTTCCCTCGGGACAGGGGGTGGTGGCTACACCTTC. Translation gives CASSSLGTGGGGYTF.

The V and J genes are TRBV10-3 and TRBJ1-1; D call uncertain. Trimming pared 0 bases from V and 7 bases from J, leaving 6 bases between. There are 12 residues in the CDR3. CDR1 and CDR2 (germline): ENHRY, SYGVKD. CDR3 nucleotide sequence: TGTGCCATCAGTGAGTCGCAGTTTGAAGCTTTCTTT. Amino acids: CAISESQFEAFF.

This chain links TRBV24-1 with TRBJ2-1; no reliable D call. CDR1 is KGHDR, CDR2 SFDVKD, per germline. The length of the CDR3 is 13 residues. Trimming pared 6 bases from V and 10 bases from J, leaving 15 bases between. The CDR3 DNA reads as TGTGCCACCAGTCCCACCTCGACTGGGGAGCAGTTCTTC. Protein sequence: CATSPTSTGEQFF.

Comments on this clone: Other DNA sequences of this sample code for an identical CDR3. CDR3: CASSLEGLGYGYTF. DNA of the CDR3: TGTGCCAGCAGCTTAGAGGGGCTAGGCTATGGCTACACCTTC. This chain uses TRBV7-2 with TRBJ1-2; D might be TRBD1 (5 bases). Trimming took off 1 base at V and 4 bases at J, with 10 bases between the two ends. The germline CDR1 and CDR2 sequences are SGHTA and FQGNSA. The CDR3 has 14 amino acids.

V is TRBV25-1 and J is TRBJ1-4; D perhaps matches TRBD1 (6 bases). The CDR3 is 18 residues long. Trimming pared 0 bases from V and 6 bases from J, leaving 20 bases between. Germline V gene lookup returns CDR1 MGHDK and CDR2 SYGVNS. The CDR3 DNA sequence: TGTGCCAGCAGTGAATATAAGGGGACAATGGGATGGGATGAAAAACTGTTTTTT. This encodes CASSEYKGTMGWDEKLFF.

V gene TRBV3-1 (or the pseudogene TRBV3-2) combines with J gene TRBJ1-4, with a tentative D call TRBD1 (5 bases). Trimming took 4 bases from V and 4 from J, leaving 10 bases between them. Germline CDR1 and CDR2: LGHDT and YNNKEL (reference sequence). CDR3 length equals 14 residues. CDR3 bases: TGTGCCAGCAGCCCGGGGGATAGTAATGAAAAACTGTTTTTT. This translates into CASSPGDSNEKLFF.

V gene TRBV7-6 combines with J gene TRBJ1-1; D perhaps matches TRBD1 (6 bases). The germline V gene has CDR1 SGHVS and CDR2 FNYEAQ. Trimming left V 5 bases short and J 6 bases short, with 13 bases between. The CDR3 runs 13 residues. In DNA, the CDR3 is TGTGCCAGCAGCCCGGCAGGGGACCCTGAAGCTTTCTTT. It is translated as CASSPAGDPEAFF.

CDR3 DNA: TGTGCCTGGAACACAGGGGTATCTGGAAACACCATATATTTT. This sequence encodes CAWNTGVSGNTIYF. This chain connects TRBV30 to TRBJ1-3, with 7 positions matching TRBD1. CDR3 size: 14 residues. V gave up 4 bases and J gave up 1 base; unmatched junction bases: 4. Germline lookup yields CDR1 GTSNPN and CDR2 SVGIG (reference sequence).

This chain joins TRBV29-1 and TRBJ1-1, with D hard to call. The CDR3 extends over 14 amino acids. V lost 7 bases and J 4 bases, leaving 19 bases between the germline ends. Germline loops: CDR1 SQVTM, CDR2 ANQGSEA. CDR3 bases: TGCAGCGCCCTACAGCCCCTGAAGAGCACTGAAGCTTTCTTT. As protein: CSALQPLKSTEAFF.

The chain couples TRBV18 to TRBJ2-5; 14 bases fit TRBD2. Germline CDR1 and CDR2: KGHSH and LQKENI. The junction had 11 bases not matched to a gene; V was cut back by 5 bases and J by 6 bases. The CDR3 length is 17 residues. Written as DNA, the CDR3 is TGTGCCAGCTCAACGGGACTAGCGGGAGTATTGGTGAAGACCCAGTACTTC. Its protein is CASSTGLAGVLVKTQYF. Supplemented by reference TRBV18 and TRBJ2-5, the full variable domain reads NAGVMQNPRHLVRRRGQEARLRCSPMKGHSHVYWYRQLPEEGLKFMVYLQKENIIDESGMPKERFSAEFPKEGPSILRIQQVVRGDSAAYFCASSTGLAGVLVKTQYFGPGTRLLVL.

The V call is TRBV7-2, the J call TRBJ1-2; 8 positions match TRBD1. V dropped 0 bases and J dropped 10; count of bases not matched to a gene: 7. This CDR3 spans 14 amino acids. The germline gives CDR1 SGHTA, CDR2 FQGNSA. Here the CDR3 DNA reads TGTGCCAGCAGCTTAGCCACAGGGGGAGTTGACTACACCTTC. This translates into CASSLATGGVDYTF.

This clone was counted a single time. The chain links TRBV28 to TRBJ2-7, with a tentative D call TRBD2 (6 bases). V lost 6 bases and J 0 bases, leaving 15 bases between the germline ends. This CDR3 region has 15 residues. Germline V gene sequence: CDR1 MDHEN, CDR2 SYDVKM. CDR3 in DNA: TGTGCCAGCAGAAGTCAGGACTATTCCTCCTACGAGCAGTACTTC. Its translation is CASRSQDYSSYEQYF.

The chain recombines TRBV6-5 with TRBJ1-5; D not resolved. The CDR3 totals 13 residues. CDR1 is MNHEY and CDR2 is SVGAGI in the germline V gene. V was cut by 0 bases and J by 7 bases, with 7 bases left in between. CDR3 nucleotides: TGTGCCAGCAGTTACTCAAAGGAGCAGCCCCAGCATTTT. Translation gives CASSYSKEQPQHF.

The chain uses TRBV5-6 and TRBJ1-4, with 11 positions matching TRBD1. This CDR3 region has 17 residues. Germline values: CDR1 SGHDT, CDR2 YYEEEE. V shed 4 bases and J 8 bases; nucleotides not matched to a gene: 13. This CDR3 reads CASSNTGTGGSWEKLFF. The CDR3 DNA follows: TGTGCCAGCAGCAACACCGGGACAGGGGGGTCTTGGGAAAAACTGTTTTTT.

J is TRBJ1-2 and V is TRBV2, with D possibly matching TRBD1 (5 bases). V was clipped by 6 bases and J by 4 bases, with 18 bases between them. The CDR3 sequence is 15 residues long. Germline lookup yields CDR1 SNHLY and CDR2 FYNNEI. CDR3 protein: CASRLTTTALYGYTF. CDR3 nucleotides: TGTGCCAGCAGGCTTACCACGACAGCACTCTATGGCTACACCTTC.

The chain joins TRBV6-5 to TRBJ1-4, with 9 nucleotides matching TRBD1. Germline CDR1 is MNHEY and CDR2 is SVGAGI. J gave up 8 bases and V 1 base, and 8 bases lay outside the gene matches. The CDR3 has 16 amino acids. The DNA of the CDR3 is TGTGCCAGCAGTTACTTCGGGACAGGGATAGGAGAAAAACTGTTTTTT. It translates to CASSYFGTGIGEKLFF.